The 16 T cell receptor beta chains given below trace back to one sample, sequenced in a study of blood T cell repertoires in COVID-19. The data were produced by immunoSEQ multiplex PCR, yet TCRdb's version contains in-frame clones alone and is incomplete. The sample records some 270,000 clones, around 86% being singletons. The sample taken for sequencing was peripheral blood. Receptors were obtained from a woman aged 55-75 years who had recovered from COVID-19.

The CDR3 here is CASSVDRTDTQYF. CDR3 nucleotide sequence: TGTGCCAGCAGCGTTGATCGGACAGATACGCAGTATTTT. The rearrangement links TRBV9 to TRBJ2-3; D gene uncertain. This CDR3 region has 13 residues. Trimming took off 2 bases at V and 3 bases at J, with 7 bases between the two ends. CDR1 and CDR2 (germline): SGDLS, YYNGEE. Filled out from reference TRBV9 and TRBJ2-3, the complete variable domain reads DSGVTQTPKHLITATGQRVTLRCSPRSGDLSVYWYQQSLDQGLQFLIQYYNGEERAKGNILERFSAQQFPDLHSELNLSSLELGDSALYFCASSVDRTDTQYFGPGTRLTVL.

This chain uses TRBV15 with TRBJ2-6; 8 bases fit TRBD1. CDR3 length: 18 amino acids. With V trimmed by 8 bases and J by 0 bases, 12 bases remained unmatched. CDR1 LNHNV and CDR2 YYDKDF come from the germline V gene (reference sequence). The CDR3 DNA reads TGTGCCACCTTTTCTTCCCGGGACAGGTTCTCTGGGGCCAACGTCCTGACTTTC. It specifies CATFSSRDRFSGANVLTF.

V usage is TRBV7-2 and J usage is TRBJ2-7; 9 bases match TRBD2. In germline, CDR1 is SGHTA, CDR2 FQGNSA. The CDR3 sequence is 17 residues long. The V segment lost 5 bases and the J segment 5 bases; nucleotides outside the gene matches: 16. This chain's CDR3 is CASSPPRGSSGAHEQYF. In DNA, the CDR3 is TGTGCCAGCAGCCCTCCGAGGGGATCTAGCGGGGCCCACGAGCAGTACTTC.

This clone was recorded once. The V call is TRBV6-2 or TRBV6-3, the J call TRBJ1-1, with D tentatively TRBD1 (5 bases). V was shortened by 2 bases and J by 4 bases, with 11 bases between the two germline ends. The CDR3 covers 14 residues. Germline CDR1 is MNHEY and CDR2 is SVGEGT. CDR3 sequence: CASSYTHRSTEAFF. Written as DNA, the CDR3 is TGTGCCAGCAGTTACACCCACAGGTCCACTGAAGCTTTCTTT.

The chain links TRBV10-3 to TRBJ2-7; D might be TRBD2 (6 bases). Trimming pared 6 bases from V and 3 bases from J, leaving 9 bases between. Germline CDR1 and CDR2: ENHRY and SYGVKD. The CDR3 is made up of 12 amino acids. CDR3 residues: CAISPGGYEQYF. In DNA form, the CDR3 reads TGTGCCATCAGCCCCGGGGGCTACGAGCAGTACTTC.

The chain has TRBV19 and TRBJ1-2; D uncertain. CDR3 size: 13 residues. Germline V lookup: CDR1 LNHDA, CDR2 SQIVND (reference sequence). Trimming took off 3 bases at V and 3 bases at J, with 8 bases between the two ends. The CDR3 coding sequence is TGTGCCAGTAGTATCGGTAACCACTATGGCTACACCTTC. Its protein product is CASSIGNHYGYTF.

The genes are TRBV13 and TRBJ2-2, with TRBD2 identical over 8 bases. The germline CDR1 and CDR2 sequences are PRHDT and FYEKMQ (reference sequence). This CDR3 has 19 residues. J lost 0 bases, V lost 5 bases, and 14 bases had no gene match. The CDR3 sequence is CASSPLERGTSANTGELFF. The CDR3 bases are TGTGCCAGCAGCCCCTTGGAGCGGGGGACCTCCGCGAACACCGGGGAGCTGTTTTTT.

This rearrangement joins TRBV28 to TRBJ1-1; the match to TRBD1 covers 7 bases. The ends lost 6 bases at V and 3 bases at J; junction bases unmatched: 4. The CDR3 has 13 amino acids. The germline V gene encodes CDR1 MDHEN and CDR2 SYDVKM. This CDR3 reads CASRPGGDTEAFF. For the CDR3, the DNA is TGTGCCAGCAGGCCAGGGGGTGACACTGAAGCTTTCTTT.

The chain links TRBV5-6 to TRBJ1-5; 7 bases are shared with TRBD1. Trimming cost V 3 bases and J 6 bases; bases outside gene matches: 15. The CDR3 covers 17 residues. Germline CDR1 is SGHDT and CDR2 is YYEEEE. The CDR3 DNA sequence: TGTGCCAGCAGCTCGTTCACCCAGGGGGAAATTGGTCAGCCCCAGCATTTT. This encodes CASSSFTQGEIGQPQHF.

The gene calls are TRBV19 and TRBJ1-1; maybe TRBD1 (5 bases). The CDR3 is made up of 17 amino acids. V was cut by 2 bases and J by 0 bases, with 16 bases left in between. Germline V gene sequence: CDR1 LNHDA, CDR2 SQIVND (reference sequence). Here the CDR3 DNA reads TGTGCCAGTAGTATAAGTTCCGGGAGGGGTGTGAACACTGAAGCTTTCTTT. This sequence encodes CASSISSGRGVNTEAFF.

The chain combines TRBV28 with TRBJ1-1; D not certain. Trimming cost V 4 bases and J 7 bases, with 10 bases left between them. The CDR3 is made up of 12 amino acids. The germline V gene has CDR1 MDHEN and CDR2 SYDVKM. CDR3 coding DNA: TGTGCCAGCAGTTCCCCGGAGGATGAAGCTTTCTTT. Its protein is CASSSPEDEAFF.

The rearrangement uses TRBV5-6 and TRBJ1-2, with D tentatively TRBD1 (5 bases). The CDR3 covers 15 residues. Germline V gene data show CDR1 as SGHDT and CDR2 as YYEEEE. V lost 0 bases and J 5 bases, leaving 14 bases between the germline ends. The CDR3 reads CASSLAKGPRYGYTF. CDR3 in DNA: TGTGCCAGCAGCTTGGCCAAGGGGCCGCGGTATGGCTACACCTTC.

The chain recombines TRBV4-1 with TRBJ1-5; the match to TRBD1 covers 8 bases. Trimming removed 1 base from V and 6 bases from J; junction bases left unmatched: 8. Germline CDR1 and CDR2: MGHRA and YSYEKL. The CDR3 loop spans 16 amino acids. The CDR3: CASSQGAARGPQPQHF. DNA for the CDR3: TGCGCCAGCAGCCAAGGAGCGGCCAGGGGGCCTCAGCCCCAGCATTTT.

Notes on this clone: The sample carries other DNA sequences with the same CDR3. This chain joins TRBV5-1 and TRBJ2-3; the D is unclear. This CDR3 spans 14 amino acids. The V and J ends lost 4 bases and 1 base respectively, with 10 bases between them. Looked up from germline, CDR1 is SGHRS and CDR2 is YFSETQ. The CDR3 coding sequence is TGCGCCAGCAGCCCCCCCACGGGCACAGATACGCAGTATTTT. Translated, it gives CASSPPTGTDTQYF.

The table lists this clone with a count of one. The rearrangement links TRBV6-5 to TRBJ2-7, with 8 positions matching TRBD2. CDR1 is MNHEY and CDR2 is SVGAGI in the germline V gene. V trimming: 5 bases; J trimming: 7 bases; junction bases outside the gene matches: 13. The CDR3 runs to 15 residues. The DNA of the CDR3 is TGTGCCAGCAGTAGAAGTAGCGGGGCGACTTGGGAGCAGTACTTC. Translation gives CASSRSSGATWEQYF.

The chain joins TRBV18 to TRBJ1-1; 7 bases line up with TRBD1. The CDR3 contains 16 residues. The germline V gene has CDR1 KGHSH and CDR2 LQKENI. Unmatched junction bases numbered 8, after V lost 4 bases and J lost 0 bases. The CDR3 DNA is TGTGCCAGCTCACTCCTCGTGGGACAGTTGAACACTGAAGCTTTCTTT. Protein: CASSLLVGQLNTEAFF.